The T cell receptor (beta chain) described here comes from a study of blood T cell repertoires in COVID-19 (dated by TCRdb to the early 2020s). With regard to the full study: Collaborator samples came from the United States, Italy and Spain and covered acute and convalescent phases of COVID-19. The prospective study material was composed of cDNA or gDNA derived from T cells, B-cell-depleted T cells, or PBMCs. Deeply sampled blood TCRbeta repertoires from subjects exposed to, actively infected with, or recovered from COVID-19 were included in the dataset. A freely available public database, intended as a resource for researchers studying the immune response to SARS-CoV-2, is where the repertoires were released. The samples were drawn from the first 160 participants of the ongoing ImmuneRACE study and from under 1,500 subjects provided by 6 global collaborators. The sample metadata nearly always contained a de-identified subject ID, COVID-19 status, age in years and sex. HLA class I and class II types, where available, came from metadata supplied by the sample provider rather than from assay-based typing.

Here V drops 2 bases and J drops 0 bases, and the junction holds 6 bases not matched to any gene. CDR1 and CDR2 (ENHRY, SYGVKD) derive from the germline V gene. CDR3 length: 17 amino acids, cysteine to phenylalanine. Only the CDR3 DNA is retained, 51 bases long and in frame from the first base. Overall results and qualifications from the work: The amount of clinical and demographic metadata varied by source and participant and was provided uncurated.

Collaborating institutions collected whole blood in K2EDTA tubes following their own protocols. For TCRbeta analysis, collaborators shipped samples as frozen whole blood, isolated PBMCs, or DNA extracted from either of those sample types. This clone has a single count. Its antigen specificity is not known. There are no base qualities to consult, and no much larger clone falls within one base. The immunoSEQ Assay, a bias-controlled multiplex PCR, was used to amplify TCRbeta CDR3 regions from genomic DNA. The authors' analysis ran thus. The number of nucleated cells in each sample was estimated from the amplification of reference gene primers within the assay. Sequence reads were collapsed and filtered to measure the absolute abundance of every unique TCRbeta CDR3 rearrangement. Productive Simpson clonality was computed per sample as the square root of Simpson's diversity index over productive rearrangements. Drawn from immuneACCESS, this table holds only the in-frame rearrangements with V and J called that TCRdb kept. Clones are partly lost; checked studies trace under half to an unresolved V gene and leave the rest unexplained. V and J calls and clone size come straight from that table; D and trimming were deduced from the DNA. A total of about 50,000 clones appear in this sample, less than 85% of them only once. The ten largest clonotypes hold 8.8% of the sample.

The sequence was obtained from a man aged 55 to 70 with acute or convalescent COVID-19. The rearrangement combines TRBV10-3 with TRBJ1-4; TRBD1 lines up with 7 middle nucleotides. The sample taken for sequencing was peripheral blood. The nucleotide sequence is given as TGTGCCATCAGTGAGGGGGACAGACAGACAACTAATGAAAAACTGTTTTTT. Translated, this is CAISEGDRQTTNEKLFF.